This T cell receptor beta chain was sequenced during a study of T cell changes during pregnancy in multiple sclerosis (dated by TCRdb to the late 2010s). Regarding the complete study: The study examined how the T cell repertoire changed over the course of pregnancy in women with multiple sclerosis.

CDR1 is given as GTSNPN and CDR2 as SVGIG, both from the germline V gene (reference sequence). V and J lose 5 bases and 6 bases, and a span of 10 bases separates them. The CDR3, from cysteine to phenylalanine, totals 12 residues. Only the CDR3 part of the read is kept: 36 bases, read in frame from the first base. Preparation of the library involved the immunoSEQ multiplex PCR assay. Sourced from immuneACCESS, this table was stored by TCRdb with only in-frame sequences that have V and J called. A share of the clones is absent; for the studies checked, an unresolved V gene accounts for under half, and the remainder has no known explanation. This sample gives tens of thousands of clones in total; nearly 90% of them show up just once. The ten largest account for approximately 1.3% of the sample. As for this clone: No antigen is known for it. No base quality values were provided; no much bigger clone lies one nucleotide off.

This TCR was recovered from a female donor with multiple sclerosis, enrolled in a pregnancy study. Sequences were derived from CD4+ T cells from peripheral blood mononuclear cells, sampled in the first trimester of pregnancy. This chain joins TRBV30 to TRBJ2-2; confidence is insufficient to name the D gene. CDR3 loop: CAWAAAAGELFF. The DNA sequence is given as TGTGCCTGGGCGGCGGCGGCCGGGGAGCTGTTTTTT.